This T cell receptor beta chain was found in a study of blood T cell repertoires in COVID-19. Across the whole study: Samples came from the United States, Italy and Spain, spanning acute and convalescent COVID-19.

J lost 4 bases, V lost 11 bases, and 8 bases had no gene match. CDR3 length equals 13 residues. Germline values: CDR1 ENHRY, CDR2 SYGVKD. Sequenced by immunoSEQ multiplex PCR; TCRdb stores in-frame clones only, minus some. The sample has around 250,000 clones, approximately 90% seen once. Sequencing was performed on PBMCs or T cells enriched from blood (not recorded which). This clonotype originated in a woman under 40 with acute COVID-19. The chain employs TRBV10-3 and TRBJ1-5, with 7 nucleotides matching TRBD1. The CDR3, as DNA: TGTGCCGTGCGACAGGGAGGTAATCAGCCCCAGCATTTT. The encoded protein is CAVRQGGNQPQHF.